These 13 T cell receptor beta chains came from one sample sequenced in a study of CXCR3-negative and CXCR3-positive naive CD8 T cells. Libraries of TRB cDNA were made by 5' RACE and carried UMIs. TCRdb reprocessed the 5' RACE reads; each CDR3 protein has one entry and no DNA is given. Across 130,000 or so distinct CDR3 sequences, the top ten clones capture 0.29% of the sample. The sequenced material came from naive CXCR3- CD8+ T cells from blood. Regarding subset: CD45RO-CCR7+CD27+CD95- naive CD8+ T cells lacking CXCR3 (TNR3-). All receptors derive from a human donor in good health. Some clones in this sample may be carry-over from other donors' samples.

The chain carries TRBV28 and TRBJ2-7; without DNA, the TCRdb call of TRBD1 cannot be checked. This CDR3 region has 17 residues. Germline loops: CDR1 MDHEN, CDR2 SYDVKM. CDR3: CASSPRDRGLFSYEQYF.

The CDR3 region is CASSRAGGANYGYTF. The chain has TRBV14 and TRBJ1-2; the TCRdb call, TRBD1, lacks DNA for checking. The CDR3 contains 15 residues. Germline-derived CDR1 and CDR2 are SGHDN and FVKESK.

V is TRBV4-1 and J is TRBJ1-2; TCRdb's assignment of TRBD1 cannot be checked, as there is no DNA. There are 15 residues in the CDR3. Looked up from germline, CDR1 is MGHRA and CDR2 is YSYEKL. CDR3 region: CASSQGTGTGEGYTF.

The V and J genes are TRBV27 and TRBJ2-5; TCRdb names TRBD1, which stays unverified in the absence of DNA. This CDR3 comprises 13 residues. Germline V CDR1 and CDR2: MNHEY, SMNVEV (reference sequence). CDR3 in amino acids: CATSERGTETQYF.

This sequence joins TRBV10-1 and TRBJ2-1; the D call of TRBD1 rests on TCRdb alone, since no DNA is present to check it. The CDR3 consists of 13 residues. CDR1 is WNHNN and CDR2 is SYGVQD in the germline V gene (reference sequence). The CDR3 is CASRTGGRHEQFF.

CDR3 region: CSVEGIAGGPSYNEQFF. This chain uses TRBV29-1 with TRBJ2-1; TCRdb proposes TRBD2, but this gene call is untestable without DNA. This CDR3 has 17 residues. Germline CDR1 reads SQVTM; CDR2 reads ANQGSEA.

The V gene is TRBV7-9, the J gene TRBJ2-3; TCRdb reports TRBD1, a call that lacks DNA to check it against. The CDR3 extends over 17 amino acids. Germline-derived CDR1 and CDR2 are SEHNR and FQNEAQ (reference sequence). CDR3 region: CASITSRDRGFADTQYF.

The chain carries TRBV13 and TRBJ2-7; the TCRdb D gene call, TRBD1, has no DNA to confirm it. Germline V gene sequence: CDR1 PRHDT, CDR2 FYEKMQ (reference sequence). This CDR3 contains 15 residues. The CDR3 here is CASSAGQGTSYEQYF.

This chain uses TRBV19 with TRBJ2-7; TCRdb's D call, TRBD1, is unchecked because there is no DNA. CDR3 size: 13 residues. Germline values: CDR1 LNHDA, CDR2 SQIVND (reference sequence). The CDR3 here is CASSPVTGYEQYF. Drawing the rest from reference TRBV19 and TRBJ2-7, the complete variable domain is DGGITQSPKYLFRKEGQNVTLSCEQNLNHDAMYWYRQDPGQGLRLIYYSQIVNDFQKGDIAEGYSVSREKKESFPLTVTSAQKNPTAFYLCASSPVTGYEQYFGPGTRLTVT.

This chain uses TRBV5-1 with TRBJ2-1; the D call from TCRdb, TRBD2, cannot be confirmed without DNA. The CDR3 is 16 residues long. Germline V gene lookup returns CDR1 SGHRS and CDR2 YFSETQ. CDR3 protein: CASSLAASGGFNEKFF.

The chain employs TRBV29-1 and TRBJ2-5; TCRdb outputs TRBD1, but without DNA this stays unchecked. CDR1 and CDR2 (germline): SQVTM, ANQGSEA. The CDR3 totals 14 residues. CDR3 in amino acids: CSVELAGMTETQYF.

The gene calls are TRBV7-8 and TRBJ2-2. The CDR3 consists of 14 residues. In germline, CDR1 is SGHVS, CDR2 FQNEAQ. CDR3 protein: CASSLVSSTGELFF.

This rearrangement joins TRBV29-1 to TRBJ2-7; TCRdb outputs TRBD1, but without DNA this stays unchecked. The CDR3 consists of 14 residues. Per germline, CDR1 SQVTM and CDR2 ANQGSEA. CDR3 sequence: CSVYVGDRSYEQYF.